This TCR beta chain was sequenced for a study of glioma-infiltrating T cells after dendritic cell vaccination. Study details: Three intradermal dendritic cell vaccine injections were given every two weeks. Overall study results and limits: Higher TCR clonality did not directly relate to longer survival.

This clone was found once. The antigen is not known. The V end was cut by 2 bases, the J end by 3 bases, with 10 bases between. The CDR3 spans 14 residues. Germline V gene lookup returns CDR1 MNHEY and CDR2 SVGAGI. The table came from immunoSEQ multiplex PCR; TCRdb's copy has only in-frame clones and leaves some out. Of around 58,000 clones in the sample, 75% to 90% were seen once. This receptor was taken from a human donor with glioblastoma. The sample consisted of blood, taken before dendritic cell vaccination. The chain recombines TRBV6-5 with TRBJ2-5, with D possibly TRBD1 on 6 matching bases. For the CDR3, the DNA is TGTGCCAGCAGTTACCGAAACAGGGAAGAGACCCAGTACTTC. As protein: CASSYRNREETQYF.